The 32 T cell receptor beta chains below all came from one sample that was sequenced in a study of CD8 T cells in ankylosing spondylitis. Each CDR3 protein is one row after TCRdb ran MiXCR on the 5' RACE reads. The sample has tens of thousands of distinct CDR3 sequences; less than 4% are singletons. The sample was blood, either unsorted or a sorted T cell fraction (not recorded which). Every receptor here comes from a male donor with ankylosing spondylitis or in good health (not recorded which).

The sample holds many counts of this clonotype. The chain combines TRBV9 with TRBJ1-1, with a possible D match to TRBD1 (6 bases). Germline CDR1 reads SGDLS; CDR2 reads YYNGEE. The CDR3 runs to 14 residues. V was clipped by 0 bases and J by 11 bases, with 17 bases between them. CDR3 DNA sequence: TGTGCCAGCAGCGTAGCTACGGAGCGGGGGGCGGCTTTCTTT. Protein: CASSVATERGAAFF.

This clonotype was counted at least ten times. This chain joins TRBV9 and TRBJ1-6, with D perhaps matching TRBD1 (5 bases). From germline, CDR1 is SGDLS and CDR2 YYNGEE. CDR3 length: 13 amino acids. V lost 5 bases, J lost 10 bases, and 13 bases lay in between. CDR3 loop: CASSRGGESPLHF. CDR3 in DNA: TGTGCCAGCAGTCGCGGGGGTGAATCACCCCTCCACTTT.

This clonotype was picked up many times. The chain is built from TRBV9 and TRBJ1-1; D unresolved. V was pared by 4 bases and J by 2 bases, with 12 bases between. The CDR3 is 14 residues long. Germline V gene data show CDR1 as SGDLS and CDR2 as YYNGEE. CDR3 sequence: CASSPNRGNTEAFF. As DNA, the CDR3 is TGTGCCAGCAGCCCTAACAGAGGAAACACTGAAGCTTTCTTT.

This clonotype was found many times. J is TRBJ2-1 and V is TRBV9, with 8 positions matching TRBD2. The CDR3 extends over 15 amino acids. The trim removed 0 bases at V and 12 bases at J, leaving 11 bases unmatched. Germline V gene lookup returns CDR1 SGDLS and CDR2 YYNGEE. The CDR3 sequence: CASSVGSAGGLTQFF. CDR3 sequence (DNA): TGTGCCAGCAGCGTAGGATCCGCGGGGGGCCTAACGCAGTTCTTC.

At least ten counts were recorded for this clonotype. V usage is TRBV9 and J usage is TRBJ2-3; possibly TRBD1 or TRBD2 for D (6 bases each). Trimming cost V 4 bases and J 2 bases, with 17 bases left between them. The CDR3 runs to 16 residues. Germline loops: CDR1 SGDLS, CDR2 YYNGEE. The CDR3 is CASSPSRGVLTDTQYF. CDR3 sequence (DNA): TGTGCCAGCAGCCCAAGTAGGGGGGTCCTCACAGATACGCAGTATTTT.

This clonotype was found many times. V and J are TRBV9 and TRBJ2-1; 8 bases are a match to TRBD2. With 3 bases clipped from V and 5 bases from J, the junction kept 7 bases outside the gene matches. CDR1 SGDLS and CDR2 YYNGEE come from the germline V gene. The CDR3 length is 15 residues. The CDR3 DNA reads as TGTGCCAGCAGCGGGAGCGGGAGATTCGACAATGAGCAGTTCTTC. Translating it yields CASSGSGRFDNEQFF.

This clonotype was counted many times. The chain links TRBV9 to TRBJ1-3; no reliable D call. In germline, CDR1 is SGDLS, CDR2 YYNGEE. The length of the CDR3 is 16 residues. V lost 3 bases, J lost 0 bases, and 13 bases lay in between. The CDR3 protein is CASSDTGENSGNTIYF. CDR3 coding DNA: TGTGCCAGCAGCGATACCGGGGAGAACTCTGGAAACACCATATATTTT.

In its sample, this clonotype was seen many times. This chain joins TRBV9 and TRBJ2-5, with 9 bases fitting TRBD1. Germline V gene lookup returns CDR1 SGDLS and CDR2 YYNGEE. This CDR3 has 15 residues. Germline trimming cut 0 bases from V and 4 bases from J; bases unmatched to any gene: 4. This CDR3 reads CASSVAPGQGETQYF. As DNA, the CDR3 is TGTGCCAGCAGCGTAGCTCCGGGACAGGGAGAGACCCAGTACTTC.

This clonotype was seen a few times. The chain combines TRBV9 with TRBJ2-3; 9 bases are shared with TRBD1. The J segment lost 6 bases and the V segment lost 4 bases, leaving 3 bases of the junction unmatched. The V gene's germline CDR1 is SGDLS and CDR2 YYNGEE. The CDR3 is 13 residues long. CDR3 residues: CASSRQGGDTQYF. The CDR3 DNA reads TGTGCCAGCAGCCGACAGGGGGGGGATACGCAGTATTTT.

This clonotype was recorded many times. V and J are TRBV9 and TRBJ2-2; no definite D call. V gave up 0 bases and J gave up 3 bases, with 12 bases separating them. The germline CDR1 and CDR2 sequences are SGDLS and YYNGEE. This CDR3 is 16 amino acids long. The CDR3 DNA reads as TGTGCCAGCAGCGTAGCTGGGGTCGGCGACACCGGGGAGCTGTTTTTT. Encoded protein: CASSVAGVGDTGELFF.

This clonotype was seen ten or more times. The V gene is TRBV9, the J gene TRBJ2-5; TRBD2 agrees at 8 bases. Germline-derived CDR1 and CDR2 are SGDLS and YYNGEE. There are 16 residues in the CDR3. The ends lost 4 bases at V and 0 bases at J; junction bases unmatched: 8. The CDR3, as DNA: TGTGCCAGCAGCTCAGCGGGGGCGACGTACCAAGAGACCCAGTACTTC. This gives the protein CASSSAGATYQETQYF.

Many counts were recorded for this clonotype. The chain has TRBV9 and TRBJ2-5; D is perhaps TRBD1 or TRBD2 (7 bases each). Germline V gene lookup returns CDR1 SGDLS and CDR2 YYNGEE. The CDR3 runs to 15 residues. The V and J ends lost 3 bases and 5 bases respectively, with 17 bases between them. The CDR3 region is CASSATGRAWETQYF. CDR3 coding DNA: TGTGCCAGCAGCGCGACAGGGAGGGCCTGGGAGACCCAGTACTTC.

This clonotype was seen many times. V usage is TRBV9 and J usage is TRBJ2-3; no reliable D call. V lost 4 bases and J 2 bases, leaving 14 bases between the germline ends. The CDR3 is made up of 15 amino acids. The germline V gene encodes CDR1 SGDLS and CDR2 YYNGEE. CDR3 region: CASSSTPSTTDTQYF. The CDR3 nucleotides are TGTGCCAGCAGCTCAACTCCCTCTACCACAGATACGCAGTATTTT.

V and J are TRBV12-2 and TRBJ2-7; TRBD1, the table's D call, lacks a check against the DNA. TRBV12-2 is listed as a pseudogene. The CDR3 extends over 16 amino acids. This CDR3 reads CASRLVGREIHYEQYV. The CDR3 DNA reads as TGTGCAAGTCGCTTAGTGGGCAGGGAAATTCACTACGAGCAGTACGTC.

This clonotype was counted ten times or more. This chain links TRBV9 with TRBJ2-5, with a possible D match to TRBD2 (6 bases). Germline-derived CDR1 and CDR2 are SGDLS and YYNGEE. V lost 3 bases to trimming and J lost 0 bases, with 9 bases between them. CDR3 size: 14 residues. Here the CDR3 DNA reads TGTGCCAGCAGCGGGGACTTGTACCAAGAGACCCAGTACTTC. This codes for CASSGDLYQETQYF.

This clonotype was recorded at least ten times. This chain uses TRBV9 with TRBJ1-6; D is ambiguous. The CDR3 has 12 residues. From germline, CDR1 is SGDLS and CDR2 YYNGEE. The V gene lost 4 bases and the J gene lost 11 bases, with 10 bases spanning the gap. CDR3 DNA: TGTGCCAGCAGCTCACGTGGTACACCCCTCCACTTT. This encodes CASSSRGTPLHF.

This clonotype has ten or more counts. V and J are TRBV9 and TRBJ2-3; TRBD1 matches 7 bases. V lost 4 bases and J lost 6; bases outside the gene matches: 11. Germline CDR1 reads SGDLS; CDR2 reads YYNGEE. The CDR3 spans 15 residues. This CDR3 reads CASSTGQVALDTQYF. CDR3 DNA sequence: TGTGCCAGCAGCACCGGACAGGTCGCACTGGATACGCAGTATTTT.

This clonotype turned up a few times. The V call is TRBV9, the J call TRBJ2-5; 8 bases are shared with TRBD2. This CDR3 is 15 amino acids long. Losses at the gene ends were 0 bases for V and 2 bases for J; bases not matched to a gene: 3. The germline gives CDR1 SGDLS, CDR2 YYNGEE. CDR3 coding DNA: TGTGCCAGCAGCGTAGAGACTAGCGAACAAGAGACCCAGTACTTC. Its protein is CASSVETSEQETQYF.

This clonotype was found many times. The chain has TRBV9 and TRBJ2-3; the match to TRBD2 covers 11 bases. Germline values: CDR1 SGDLS, CDR2 YYNGEE. Trimming at V came to 0 bases and at J to 8 bases, leaving 5 bases not matched to a gene. The CDR3 extends over 15 amino acids. The CDR3 reads CASSVASGGSPTQYF. As DNA, the CDR3 is TGTGCCAGCAGCGTAGCTAGCGGGGGGAGTCCTACGCAGTATTTT.

This clonotype was observed at least ten times. The rearrangement uses TRBV9 and TRBJ2-3, with D possibly being TRBD2 (6 bases). This CDR3 has 16 amino acids. Germline values: CDR1 SGDLS, CDR2 YYNGEE. V lost 2 bases and J lost 3, with 16 bases in between. In DNA form, the CDR3 reads TGTGCCAGCAGCGTTAACTACCCTGGGGGGACAGATACGCAGTATTTT. It specifies CASSVNYPGGTDTQYF.

This clonotype was seen ten or more times. V gene TRBV9 combines with J gene TRBJ2-1; D is perhaps TRBD2 (5 bases). The germline V and J ends were trimmed by 4 bases and 0 bases, with 14 bases remaining between them. This CDR3 has 16 amino acids. The V gene's germline CDR1 is SGDLS and CDR2 YYNGEE. CDR3 coding DNA: TGTGCCAGCAGCACCGCAGCGGTTAGCTCCTACAATGAGCAGTTCTTC. It codes for CASSTAAVSSYNEQFF.

This clonotype was recorded many times. V is TRBV9 and J is TRBJ2-1; 13 bases line up with TRBD2. The ends lost 4 bases at V and 6 bases at J; junction bases unmatched: 4. The CDR3 extends over 15 amino acids. Looked up from germline, CDR1 is SGDLS and CDR2 is YYNGEE. CDR3 amino acids: CASSPRLAGGNEQFF. CDR3 bases: TGTGCCAGCAGCCCTCGACTAGCGGGAGGCAATGAGCAGTTCTTC.

The table lists this clonotype with many counts. The rearrangement joins TRBV9 to TRBJ2-1, with 8 positions matching TRBD1. Germline CDR1 reads SGDLS; CDR2 reads YYNGEE. Trimming removed 3 bases from V and 5 bases from J; junction bases left unmatched: 1. The CDR3 sequence is 13 residues long. For the CDR3, the DNA is TGTGCCAGCAGCGGACAGGGGAACAATGAGCAGTTCTTC. Protein sequence: CASSGQGNNEQFF.

This clonotype was counted many times. V and J are TRBV9 and TRBJ1-2; possible D gene TRBD1, 6 bases. Trimming stripped 2 bases from V and 6 bases from J, with 11 bases between. The CDR3 has 13 residues. Germline assignment: CDR1 SGDLS and CDR2 YYNGEE. The CDR3 loop is CASSVRGNDGYTF. CDR3 in DNA: TGTGCCAGCAGCGTCAGGGGCAACGATGGCTACACCTTC.

This clonotype came up many times. The chain carries TRBV9 and TRBJ2-1, with 7 bases matching TRBD2. Germline lookup yields CDR1 SGDLS and CDR2 YYNGEE. This CDR3 comprises 15 residues. Trimming took 3 bases from V and 0 from J; bases not matched to a gene: 3. CDR3 coding DNA: TGTGCCAGCAGCGCAAGCGGGAACTCCTACAATGAGCAGTTCTTC. Protein product: CASSASGNSYNEQFF.

This clonotype was recorded at least ten times. The V gene is TRBV9, the J gene TRBJ2-2; maybe TRBD2 (6 bases). This CDR3 comprises 15 residues. The V end was cut by 2 bases, the J end by 0 bases, with 8 bases between. Germline V gene lookup returns CDR1 SGDLS and CDR2 YYNGEE. DNA of the CDR3: TGTGCCAGCAGCGTCGGACTAACGAACACCGGGGAGCTGTTTTTT. Translation gives CASSVGLTNTGELFF.

This clonotype appeared many times. The genes are TRBV9 and TRBJ2-1; 8 nucleotides align to TRBD2. The CDR3 loop spans 18 amino acids. Germline V gives CDR1 SGDLS, CDR2 YYNGEE. Trimming removed 0 bases from V and 3 bases from J; junction bases left unmatched: 11. CDR3 coding DNA: TGTGCCAGCAGCGTAGCCCCCTTTAGCGGGGCCGTCTACAATGAGCAGTTCTTC. This translates into CASSVAPFSGAVYNEQFF.

This clonotype was counted many times. The gene calls are TRBV9 and TRBJ2-3; TRBD1 aligns across 7 bases. CDR1 is SGDLS and CDR2 is YYNGEE in the germline V gene. The ends lost 0 bases at V and 6 bases at J; junction bases unmatched: 10. There are 16 residues in the CDR3. The CDR3 loop reads CASSVVAGGLGDTQYF. The CDR3 DNA is TGTGCCAGCAGCGTAGTAGCAGGGGGATTGGGGGATACGCAGTATTTT.

This clonotype has a count of ten or more. V usage is TRBV9 and J usage is TRBJ2-1; D is perhaps TRBD1 or TRBD2 (7 bases each). The CDR3 is made up of 17 amino acids. Trimming removed 4 bases at V and 3 bases at J, with 20 bases between. Germline V gene data show CDR1 as SGDLS and CDR2 as YYNGEE. This chain's CDR3 is CASSPRRGGQFYNEQFF. The DNA of the CDR3 is TGTGCCAGCAGCCCCAGAAGGGGGGGACAGTTCTACAATGAGCAGTTCTTC.

This clonotype came up many times. This chain joins TRBV9 and TRBJ2-3, with 11 nucleotides matching TRBD2. Trimming removed 4 bases from V and 9 bases from J; junction bases left unmatched: 10. Per the germline V gene, CDR1 is SGDLS and CDR2 is YYNGEE. This CDR3 is built from 15 residues. The CDR3 protein is CASSPGLAARGTQYF. The CDR3 region has the DNA TGTGCCAGCAGCCCGGGACTAGCGGCCCGAGGAACGCAGTATTTT.

This clonotype was observed many times. The chain recombines TRBV9 with TRBJ2-3, with D maybe TRBD2 (6 bases). Trimming took off 4 bases at V and 2 bases at J, with 20 bases between the two ends. CDR1 and CDR2 from the germline V gene are SGDLS and YYNGEE. This CDR3 spans 17 amino acids. The CDR3 spells CASSPGWSGGSTDTQYF. CDR3 DNA sequence: TGTGCCAGCAGCCCAGGATGGTCCGGAGGGTCCACAGATACGCAGTATTTT.

This clonotype was detected many times. The V and J genes are TRBV9 and TRBJ2-4, with D possibly called TRBD1 or TRBD2 (5 bases each). Germline loops: CDR1 SGDLS, CDR2 YYNGEE. The CDR3 is made up of 17 amino acids. Trimming removed 1 base at V and 0 bases at J, with 14 bases between. CDR3 region: CASSVSGAPLAKNIQYF. The CDR3 coding sequence is TGTGCCAGCAGCGTATCCGGGGCGCCTCTAGCCAAAAACATTCAGTACTTC.